This section outlines one TCR beta chain sequence together with its context. Its antigen is currently unknown. Genomic DNA provided the template from which TCR beta VDJ and CDR3 profiles were obtained. Using its own MiXCR run on the reads, TCRdb lists one record per CDR3 protein. The data hold fewer than 45,000 distinct CDR3 sequences, with roughly 77% observed a single time. Trimming left V 8 bases short and J 15 bases short, with 16 bases between. Germline V gene lookup returns CDR1 SNHLY and CDR2 FYNNEI. There are 11 residues in the CDR3. The sample is drawn from a study of CD8+CD57+ T cells in acquired aplastic anemia. Study-wide findings and caveats: The study identified 25 to 30 CD8+ CDR3 sequences shared by patients and controls.

This clonotype was sampled from a human donor in good health, serving as a control. This sequence joins TRBV2 and TRBJ1-4; D perhaps matches TRBD1 (5 bases). Sequencing was performed on sorted CD4+, CD8+, or CD8+CD57+ T cells (not recorded which) from PBMCs. CDR3 region: CASHGGRSMFF. The DNA of the CDR3 is TGTGCCAGCCACGGGGGACGGTCCATGTTTTTT.